This paragraph covers one T cell receptor beta chain sequence. What it binds is unknown. These data come from a study of lymphopenia after photon versus proton radiotherapy. Sequencing was performed with immunoSEQ multiplex PCR; in TCRdb, only in-frame clones are kept and a portion is missing. The profile covers roughly 150,000 clones, with less than 90% appearing a single time and 4% to 5% taken by the ten largest. Study results and caveats: After lymphocyte nadir, photon-treated repertoires showed oligoclonal expansion, especially CD8+ Temra. Photon-treated patients lost naive T cells and TCR diversity; proton-treated stayed stable.

V was clipped by 5 bases and J by 1 base; unmatched bases: 5. From germline, CDR1 is MNHEY and CDR2 SMNVEV (reference sequence). This CDR3 is built from 15 residues. This chain links TRBV27 with TRBJ2-1, with 7 bases that match TRBD1. This TCR was recovered from a man aged 45-60 years with gastric cancer. The source material was peripheral blood, sampled from a patient treated with photon-based radiotherapy. The CDR3 sequence: CASSTGQASYNEQFF. For the CDR3, the DNA is TGTGCCAGCAGTACCGGACAGGCGTCCTACAATGAGCAGTTCTTC.